Below, one T cell receptor beta chain is given with its context. Assay used: immunoSEQ multiplex PCR; TCRdb lists only in-frame clones, some missing. Among more than 300,000 clones listed, approximately 86% were seen once. Noted treatment: roughly 18 received Ad26.COV2.S at low or high dose, single or two shots; roughly five received placebo; per-sample allocation not given. Each sample was drawn 63 days after the first injection (of vaccine or placebo). The sample comes from a study of Ad26.COV2.S vaccination and SARS-CoV-2 variants. The CDR3 sequence is 12 residues long. CDR1 is MDHEN, CDR2 SYDVKM, per germline. V was shortened by 5 bases and J by 2 bases, with 3 bases between the two germline ends.

The receptor comes from a person aged 18-60 years who received the Ad26.COV2.S COVID-19 vaccine or a placebo. The rearrangement joins TRBV28 to TRBJ2-2, with D uncertain. The sample in question was peripheral blood, obtained in a trial of Ad26.COV2.S vaccine versus placebo. The CDR3 is CASSVNTGELFF. The CDR3 nucleotides read TGTGCCAGCAGTGTAAACACCGGGGAGCTGTTTTTT. Together with reference TRBV28 and TRBJ2-2, the CDR3 gives the full variable domain: DVKVTQSSRYLVKRTGEKVFLECVQDMDHENMFWYRQDPGLGLRLIYFSYDVKMKEKGDIPEGYSVSREKKERFSLILESASTNQTSMYLCASSVNTGELFFGEGSRLTVL.